A single sample is the source of the 20 T cell receptor beta chains below, sequenced in a study of T cells in localized non-small cell lung cancer. This table comes from immunoSEQ multiplex PCR, and its TCRdb copy is limited to in-frame clones, with some not included. The profile shows around 15,000 clones, 70% to 90% of them singletons. Sequencing was performed on peripheral blood, taken before any cancer treatment. The receptor set was obtained from a male donor aged 60 or over with stage I lung adenocarcinoma.

The rearrangement links TRBV20-1 to TRBJ1-2; D unresolved. The CDR3 has 9 residues. CDR1 and CDR2 from the germline V gene are DFQATT and SNEGSKA (reference sequence). Deletions cut 8 bases from V and 8 bases from J, with 9 bases between. The CDR3 coding sequence is TGCAGTCTCACGGAGGGCTACACCTTC. Translating gives CSLTEGYTF.

The rearrangement joins TRBV10-1 to TRBJ2-1, with D tentatively TRBD1 (5 bases). This CDR3 contains 11 residues. Germline-derived CDR1 and CDR2 are WNHNN and SYGVQD (reference sequence). The V end lost 6 bases, the J end lost 9 bases, and 9 bases lay between the germline ends. CDR3 sequence: CASSRVLEQFF. In DNA form, the CDR3 reads TGCGCCAGCAGCAGGGTTCTTGAGCAGTTCTTC.

The gene calls are TRBV4-2 and TRBJ2-2; the D gene is possibly TRBD2 (6 bases). Germline-derived CDR1 and CDR2 are LGHNA and YNFKEQ. Trimming left V 4 bases short and J 1 base short, with 7 bases between. The CDR3 length is 14 residues. CDR3 in DNA: TGTGCCAGCAGCCGGGGAGGGAACACCGGGGAGCTGTTTTTT. As protein: CASSRGGNTGELFF.

J is TRBJ2-3 and V is TRBV10-1; TRBD1 matches 12 bases. Germline lookup yields CDR1 WNHNN and CDR2 SYGVQD (reference sequence). V lost 6 bases, J lost 2 bases, and 0 bases stayed unmatched. This CDR3 is 14 amino acids long. The CDR3 region is CASRGQGATDTQYF. Written as DNA, the CDR3 is TGCGCCAGCAGGGGACAGGGGGCCACAGATACGCAGTATTTT.

The chain couples TRBV27 to TRBJ2-7; D is perhaps TRBD1 (6 bases). From germline, CDR1 is MNHEY and CDR2 SMNVEV (reference sequence). There are 13 residues in the CDR3. V lost 5 bases to trimming and J lost 1 base, with 9 bases between them. The CDR3 loop reads CASSTGHSYEQYF. CDR3 in DNA: TGTGCCAGCAGTACGGGACATTCCTACGAGCAGTACTTC.

The V call is TRBV19, the J call TRBJ1-3; TRBD1 matches at 7 bases. V trimming: 4 bases; J trimming: 0 bases; junction bases outside the gene matches: 9. The CDR3 has 17 residues. CDR1 LNHDA and CDR2 SQIVND come from the germline V gene (reference sequence). CDR3 bases: TGTGCCAGTAGTACTTCCCGGGACAGACTCTCTGGAAACACCATATATTTT. This sequence encodes CASSTSRDRLSGNTIYF. The full variable domain, its missing parts supplied by reference TRBV19 and TRBJ1-3, is DGGITQSPKYLFRKEGQNVTLSCEQNLNHDAMYWYRQDPGQGLRLIYYSQIVNDFQKGDIAEGYSVSREKKESFPLTVTSAQKNPTAFYLCASSTSRDRLSGNTIYFGEGSWLTVV.

The rearrangement links TRBV10-3 to TRBJ2-5; the D gene is possibly TRBD1 (6 bases). Trimming took off 0 bases at V and 5 bases at J, with 16 bases between the two ends. In germline, CDR1 is ENHRY, CDR2 SYGVKD. The CDR3 has 16 amino acids. The CDR3 DNA reads TGTGCCATCAGTGAGTCGAGGCAGGGGCGAGGGGAGACCCAGTACTTC. It codes for CAISESRQGRGETQYF.

This chain links TRBV9 with TRBJ2-3; possibly TRBD2 for D (6 bases). The ends were cut back, 2 bases at V and 0 bases at J, with 10 bases in the middle. The length of the CDR3 is 15 residues. Germline V gene sequence: CDR1 SGDLS, CDR2 YYNGEE. Here the CDR3 DNA reads TGTGCCAGCAGCGTTGGCGGGGAAAGCACAGATACGCAGTATTTT. This codes for CASSVGGESTDTQYF.

The chain recombines TRBV28 with TRBJ2-5, with TRBD2 as a possible D gene (6 bases). The CDR3 spans 12 residues. V was clipped by 6 bases and J by 7 bases, with 12 bases between them. Germline CDR1 and CDR2: MDHEN and SYDVKM. The CDR3 DNA reads as TGTGCCAGCAGCCTCTCGGGGGTGACCCAGTACTTC. Translation gives CASSLSGVTQYF.

The V call is TRBV7-2, the J call TRBJ1-6; D might be TRBD1 (5 bases). CDR3 length: 15 residues. V was pared by 2 bases and J by 12 bases, with 17 bases between. Germline values: CDR1 SGHTA, CDR2 FQGNSA. The CDR3 spells CASSLNWAGFGPLHF. CDR3 coding DNA: TGTGCCAGCAGCTTAAATTGGGCAGGGTTTGGACCCCTCCACTTT.

The chain is built from TRBV28 and TRBJ1-1, with no clear D. The V end lost 7 bases, the J end lost 0 bases, and 18 bases lay between the germline ends. The CDR3 runs to 16 residues. Per germline, CDR1 MDHEN and CDR2 SYDVKM. DNA for the CDR3: TGTGCCAGCACCCCTCGGCCCTTGTTCATGAACACTGAAGCTTTCTTT. The encoded protein is CASTPRPLFMNTEAFF.

The rearrangement links TRBV2 to TRBJ2-5, with TRBD1 identical over 10 bases. The tail of the sequence fits TRBJ2-7 better, so the J call may be wrong. Germline CDR1 reads SNHLY; CDR2 reads FYNNEI. The CDR3 is 14 amino acids. The chain's CDR3 is CASSGDRGLNEQYF. CDR3 DNA sequence: TGTGCCAGCAGTGGCGACAGGGGGCTCAACGAGCAGTACTTC.

The chain carries TRBV29-1 and TRBJ1-4; 7 nucleotides line up with TRBD1. CDR3 length: 15 residues. V lost 6 bases, J lost 0 bases, and 7 bases stayed unmatched. Per the germline V gene, CDR1 is SQVTM and CDR2 is ANQGSEA. CDR3 residues: CSVGGQFATNEKLFF. The CDR3 DNA reads TGCAGCGTAGGGGGACAGTTTGCAACTAATGAAAAACTGTTTTTT. Combining the CDR3 with reference TRBV29-1 and TRBJ1-4 gives the whole variable domain SAVISQKPSRDICQRGTSLTIQCQVDSQVTMMFWYRQQPGQSLTLIATANQGSEATYESGFVIDKFPISRPNLTFSTLTVSNMSPEDSSIYLCSVGGQFATNEKLFFGSGTQLSVL.

The V gene is TRBV7-3, the J gene TRBJ2-7, with TRBD1 matching over 9 bases. With V trimmed by 5 bases and J by 7 bases, 9 bases remained unmatched. CDR3 length equals 14 residues. Germline CDR1 is SGHTA and CDR2 is FQGTGA. The CDR3 DNA reads as TGTGCCAGCAGCGCAGACGGACAGGGGACGGAGCAGTACTTC. Protein: CASSADGQGTEQYF.

The V gene is TRBV29-1, the J gene TRBJ1-2; TRBD1 might be the D (6 bases). Germline V gene data show CDR1 as SQVTM and CDR2 as ANQGSEA. V was shortened by 5 bases and J by 2 bases, with 12 bases between the two germline ends. This CDR3 comprises 13 residues. The CDR3 region has the DNA TGCAGCGTTTCAGGGGTCCCAAACTATGGCTACACCTTC. It encodes CSVSGVPNYGYTF.

This clone was recorded once. The chain uses TRBV18 and TRBJ2-7, with 12 bases aligning to TRBD2. Per germline, CDR1 KGHSH and CDR2 LQKENI. V dropped 6 bases and J dropped 5; count of bases not matched to a gene: 8. CDR3 length: 15 amino acids. CDR3 bases: TGTGCCAGCTCGTTGACTAGCGGGAGTATCCACGAGCAGTACTTC. This translates into CASSLTSGSIHEQYF.

The J gene is TRBJ1-2, the V gene TRBV18; D might be TRBD1 (5 bases). The CDR3 contains 14 residues. Trimming took off 2 bases at V and 2 bases at J, with 9 bases between the two ends. Germline V gene sequence: CDR1 KGHSH, CDR2 LQKENI. The CDR3 is CASSPEAGNYGYTF. The CDR3 bases are TGTGCCAGCTCACCAGAGGCAGGGAACTATGGCTACACCTTC.

The chain has TRBV5-4 and TRBJ1-2, with a possible D match to TRBD1 (5 bases). The V gene's germline CDR1 is SGHNT and CDR2 YYREEE (reference sequence). The CDR3 sequence is 16 residues long. V was shortened by 5 bases and J by 5 bases, with 22 bases between the two germline ends. For the CDR3, the DNA is TGTGCCAGCAGGAAGGGACCATTAGAACGCGATTATGGCTACACCTTC. Amino acid sequence: CASRKGPLERDYGYTF.

CDR3 amino acids: CASSGPAGAASIQYF. The CDR3 nucleotides read TGTGCCAGCAGTGGCCCAGCCGGGGCCGCCAGCATTCAGTACTTC. This chain connects TRBV2 to TRBJ2-4, with D possibly being TRBD1 or TRBD2 (5 bases each). The CDR3 is made up of 15 amino acids. V lost 4 bases and J 9 bases, leaving 19 bases between the germline ends. Germline V gene data show CDR1 as SNHLY and CDR2 as FYNNEI.

Here the CDR3 reads CSVSSSGANVLTF. CDR3 coding DNA: TGCAGCGTTTCAAGCTCTGGGGCCAACGTCCTGACTTTC. V and J are TRBV29-1 and TRBJ2-6; D uncertain. V lost 5 bases and J 0 bases, leaving 5 bases between the germline ends. Per the germline V gene, CDR1 is SQVTM and CDR2 is ANQGSEA. The CDR3 covers 13 residues.